This TCR beta chain originates from a study of T cell responses to AZD1222 COVID-19 vaccine (dated by TCRdb to the early 2020s). In the study overall: AZD1222 recipients given second doses at about 4 weeks or at about 12 weeks were pooled, since spike-specific TCR depth and breadth were not found to differ between the two schedules. TCR sequencing covered fewer than 250 trial participants: about 210 given two doses of AZD1222 and 26 given two doses of MenACWY control vaccine. Enrollment into the trials was organized by age into subgroups of 18-55, 56-69 and 70-plus years, and those subgroups contained roughly 140, 27 and 60 TCR-sequenced participants, respectively.

On this clone itself: This clone's antigen is unknown. Within one base of it there is no much larger clone, and no base qualities were kept.

The sample's time point label, in plain terms: baseline before first vaccination. Vaccinee samples came from UK trials COV001 and COV002, including a single-blind randomized controlled phase 2/3 trial of AZD1222 (ChAdOx1 nCoV-19) in healthy adults. For TCRbeta chain sequencing, PBMC samples were collected from trial participants at day 0 and at day 28 after the second dose. The CDR3 regions of human TCRbeta chains were analyzed by immunosequencing. As for how the authors treated the data: Repertoire TCRs were checked for matches against a reference library of SARS-CoV-2-specific TCRs that had been generated using the MIRA antigen-specificity platform. Breadth was defined as the fraction of unique TCRs that were SARS-CoV-2-associated, and depth was defined as the fraction of total T cells that were SARS-CoV-2-associated. Using the MIRA data, each spike-specific TCR was assigned both to the spike region to which the TCR was reactive and to a CD4 or CD8 class. Log10-transformed breadth and depth values were compared by one-way ANOVA with Sidak's multiple comparisons tests. TCRdb retrieved this table from immuneACCESS and kept in-frame rearrangements only. Not all clones are present; in checked studies, unresolved V genes account for under half, and no reason is known for the remainder. That table is the source of V, J and clone size, and D and trimming were worked out from the DNA. The sample includes approximately 100,000 clones, with approximately 87% observed a single time. Approximately 12% of the sample goes to the ten largest clones.

The CDR3 has 14 amino acids, counting the end cysteine and phenylalanine. The read is trimmed to its CDR3 DNA, 42 bases read in frame from base 1. Trimming removed 5 bases from V and 9 bases from J; the gene matches leave 8 bases unexplained. The germline V gene specifies SGHNT as CDR1 and YENEEA as CDR2. What the work shows at the level of the full study, not this receptor alone: Participants were mostly white British, with more females than males. The authors suggested clonal diversity may have been underestimated. A significant rise in spike-specific TCR breadth and depth was observed after two AZD1222 doses relative to day 0 and relative to MenACWY recipients. The 56-69-year group was small, and its depth increase did not reach significance, likely because of low power. The whole spike protein was spanned by vaccine-associated CD4 TCRs, and dominant responses were seen in regions 160-218 and 743-854. Because no samples from the day 14 peak response were available, repertoires could be characterized only after the peak T cell response. Reportedly, almost half of the unique spike-specific TCRs recognized epitopes lying outside the regions that are mutated in the B.1.351 and B.1.1.7 variants. Conclusions about previously exposed vaccinees are limited because only a handful of AZD1222 recipients were SARS-CoV-2 seropositive at baseline.

The TCR originated in an adult in good health. Recombination connected TRBV11-3 to TRBJ2-4; TRBD1 aligns with 9 central bases. Material: peripheral blood, obtained on day 0 of AZD1222 vaccination. The DNA sequence reads TGTGCCAGCAGCCAGACAGGGGGAGGGAGCATTCAGTACTTC. Translated, this gives CASSQTGGGSIQYF. Where the CDR3 stops, the reference TRBV11-3 and TRBJ2-4 genes take over; the full variable domain is EAGVVQSPRYKIIEKKQPVAFWCNPISGHNTLYWYLQNLGQGPELLIRYENEEAVDDSQLPKDRFSAERLKGVDSTLKIQPAELGDSAVYLCASSQTGGGSIQYFGAGTRLSVL.